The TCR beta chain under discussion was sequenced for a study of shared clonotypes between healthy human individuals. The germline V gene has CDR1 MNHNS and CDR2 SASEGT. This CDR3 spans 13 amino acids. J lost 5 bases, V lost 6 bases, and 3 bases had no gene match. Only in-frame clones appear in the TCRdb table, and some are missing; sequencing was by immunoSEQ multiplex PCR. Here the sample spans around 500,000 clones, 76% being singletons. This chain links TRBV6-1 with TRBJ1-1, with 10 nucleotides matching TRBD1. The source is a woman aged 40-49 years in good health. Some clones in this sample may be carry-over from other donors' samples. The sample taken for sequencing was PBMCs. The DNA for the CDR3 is TGTGCCAGCAGACGGGACAGGGGTACTGAAGCTTTCTTT. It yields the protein CASRRDRGTEAFF.